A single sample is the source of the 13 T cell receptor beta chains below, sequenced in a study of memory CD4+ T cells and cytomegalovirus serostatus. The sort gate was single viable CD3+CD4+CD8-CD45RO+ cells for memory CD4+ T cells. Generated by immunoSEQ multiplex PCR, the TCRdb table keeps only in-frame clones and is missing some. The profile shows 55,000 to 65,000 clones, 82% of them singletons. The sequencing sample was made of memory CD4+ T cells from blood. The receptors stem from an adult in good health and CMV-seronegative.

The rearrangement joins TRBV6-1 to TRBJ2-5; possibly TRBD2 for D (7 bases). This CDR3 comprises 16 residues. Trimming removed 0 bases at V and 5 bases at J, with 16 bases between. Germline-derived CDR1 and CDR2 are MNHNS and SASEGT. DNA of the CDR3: TGTGCCAGCAGTGAAGCGGGAGGGGGGGCGCGTGAGACCCAGTACTTC. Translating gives CASSEAGGGARETQYF.

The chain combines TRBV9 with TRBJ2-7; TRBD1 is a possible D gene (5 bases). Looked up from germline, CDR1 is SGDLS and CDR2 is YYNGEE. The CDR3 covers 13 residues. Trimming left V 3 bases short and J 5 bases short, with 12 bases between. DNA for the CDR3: TGTGCCAGCAGCGCGCTGCTCAGGGACGAGCAGTACTTC. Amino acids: CASSALLRDEQYF.

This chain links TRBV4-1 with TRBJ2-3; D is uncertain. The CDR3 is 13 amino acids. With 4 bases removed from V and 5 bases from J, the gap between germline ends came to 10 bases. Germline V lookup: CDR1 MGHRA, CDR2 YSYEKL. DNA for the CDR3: TGCGCCAGCAGCCGCCCGACCGGAGATACGCAGTATTTT. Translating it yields CASSRPTGDTQYF.

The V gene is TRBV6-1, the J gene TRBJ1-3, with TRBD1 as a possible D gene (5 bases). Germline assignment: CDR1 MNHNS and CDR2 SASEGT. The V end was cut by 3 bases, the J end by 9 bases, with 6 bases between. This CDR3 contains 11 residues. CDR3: CASSEGVTIYF. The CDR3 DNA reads TGTGCCAGCAGTGAGGGGGTCACCATATATTTT.

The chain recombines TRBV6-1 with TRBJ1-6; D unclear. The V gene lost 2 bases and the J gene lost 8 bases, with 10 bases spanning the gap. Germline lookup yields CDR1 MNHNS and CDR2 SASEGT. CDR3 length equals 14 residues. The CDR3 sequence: CASSENEGYSPLHF. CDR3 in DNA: TGTGCCAGCAGTGAAAACGAGGGTTATTCACCCCTCCACTTT.

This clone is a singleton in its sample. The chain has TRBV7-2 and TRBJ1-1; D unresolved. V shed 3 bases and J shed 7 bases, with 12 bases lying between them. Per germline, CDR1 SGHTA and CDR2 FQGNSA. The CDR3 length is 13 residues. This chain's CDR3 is CASSFFGVREAFF. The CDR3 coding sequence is TGTGCCAGCAGCTTCTTTGGGGTCCGTGAAGCTTTCTTT.

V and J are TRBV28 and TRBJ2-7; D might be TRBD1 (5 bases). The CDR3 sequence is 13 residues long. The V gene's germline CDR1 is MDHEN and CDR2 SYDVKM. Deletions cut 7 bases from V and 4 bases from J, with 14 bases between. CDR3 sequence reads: CASKVGRAYEQYF. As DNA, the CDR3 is TGTGCCAGCAAAGTAGGCAGGGCATACGAGCAGTACTTC.

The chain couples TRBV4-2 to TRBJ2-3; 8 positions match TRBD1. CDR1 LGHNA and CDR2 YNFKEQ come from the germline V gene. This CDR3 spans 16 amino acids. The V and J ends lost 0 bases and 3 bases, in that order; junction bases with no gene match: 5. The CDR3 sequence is CASSQEGDRGTDTQYF. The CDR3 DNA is TGTGCCAGCAGCCAAGAAGGAGACAGGGGAACAGATACGCAGTATTTT.

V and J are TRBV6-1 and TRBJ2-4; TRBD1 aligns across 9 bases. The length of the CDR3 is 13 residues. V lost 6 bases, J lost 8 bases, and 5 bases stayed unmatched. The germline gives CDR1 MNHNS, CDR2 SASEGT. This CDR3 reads CASSTQGADIQYF. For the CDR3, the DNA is TGTGCCAGCAGCACACAGGGGGCAGACATTCAGTACTTC.

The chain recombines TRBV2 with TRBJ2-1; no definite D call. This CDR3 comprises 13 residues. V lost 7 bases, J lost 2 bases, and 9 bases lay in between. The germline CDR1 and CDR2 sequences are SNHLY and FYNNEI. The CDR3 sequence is CASIRVAYNEQFF. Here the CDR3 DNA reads TGTGCCAGCATTAGGGTTGCCTACAATGAGCAGTTCTTC.

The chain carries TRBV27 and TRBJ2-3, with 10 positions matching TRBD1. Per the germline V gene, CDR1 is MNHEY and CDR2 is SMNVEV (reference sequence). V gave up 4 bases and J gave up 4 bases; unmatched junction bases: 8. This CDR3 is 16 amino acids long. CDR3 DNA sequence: TGTGCCAGCAGTTCCTACCGGGACAGGGGTCCAGATACGCAGTATTTT. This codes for CASSSYRDRGPDTQYF.

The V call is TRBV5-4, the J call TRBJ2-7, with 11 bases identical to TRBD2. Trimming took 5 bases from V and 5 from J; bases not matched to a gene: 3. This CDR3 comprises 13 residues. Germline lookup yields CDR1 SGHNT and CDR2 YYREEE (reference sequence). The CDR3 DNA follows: TGTGCCAGCAGGCCGGGACTAGCGGACGAGCAGTACTTC. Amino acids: CASRPGLADEQYF.

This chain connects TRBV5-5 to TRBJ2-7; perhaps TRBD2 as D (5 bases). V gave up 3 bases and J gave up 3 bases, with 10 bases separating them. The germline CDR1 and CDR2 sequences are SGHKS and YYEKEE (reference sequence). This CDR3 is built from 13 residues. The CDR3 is CASSYDGVYEQYF. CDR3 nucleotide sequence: TGTGCCAGCAGCTATGACGGGGTCTACGAGCAGTACTTC. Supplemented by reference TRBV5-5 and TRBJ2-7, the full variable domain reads DAGVTQSPTHLIKTRGQQVTLRCSPISGHKSVSWYQQVLGQGPQFIFQYYEKEERGRGNFPDRFSARQFPNYSSELNVNALLLGDSALYLCASSYDGVYEQYFGPGTRLTVT.